This TCR beta chain stems from a study of siplizumab effects on memory and regulatory T cells. In the case of this clone: Its matching antigen is unknown.

The method was immunoSEQ multiplex PCR; TCRdb's version includes in-frame clones alone and lacks a portion of them. Here the sample spans some 110,000 clones, roughly 91% being singletons. General study results and limits: Naive T cell populations appeared to exhibit greater diversity than memory cells and appeared to be major alloresponse contributors. Poor capture below about 10^-5 frequency left most alloreactive clones unmapped to unstimulated subsets.

With 2 bases removed from V and 6 bases from J, the gap between germline ends came to 9 bases. Germline V gene data show CDR1 as SGHDT and CDR2 as YYEEEE. The CDR3 sequence is 13 residues long. The sample comprised CD4+ T cells sorted from blood. The chain uses TRBV5-6 and TRBJ2-1; no definite D call. This TCR was sampled from a human donor in good health. CDR3 residues: CASSLAQGNEQFF. CDR3 DNA sequence: TGTGCCAGCAGCTTAGCCCAAGGCAATGAGCAGTTCTTC.